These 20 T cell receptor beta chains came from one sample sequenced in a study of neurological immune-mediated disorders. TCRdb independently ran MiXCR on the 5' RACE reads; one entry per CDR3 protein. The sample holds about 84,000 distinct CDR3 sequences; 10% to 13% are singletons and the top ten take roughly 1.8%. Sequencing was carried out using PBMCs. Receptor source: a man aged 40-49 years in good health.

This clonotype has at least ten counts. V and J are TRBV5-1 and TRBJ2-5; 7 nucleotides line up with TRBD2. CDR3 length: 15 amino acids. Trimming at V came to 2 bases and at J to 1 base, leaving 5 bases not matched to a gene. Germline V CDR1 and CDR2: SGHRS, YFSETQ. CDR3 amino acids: CASSFSAGSQETQYF. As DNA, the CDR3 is TGCGCCAGCAGCTTTTCAGCGGGGTCCCAAGAGACCCAGTACTTC.

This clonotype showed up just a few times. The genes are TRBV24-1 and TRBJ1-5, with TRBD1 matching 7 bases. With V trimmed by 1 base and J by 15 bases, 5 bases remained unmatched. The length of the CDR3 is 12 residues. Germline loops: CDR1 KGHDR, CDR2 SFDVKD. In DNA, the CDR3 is TGTGCCACCAGTGATTTTCAGGGGGGATTGCATTTT. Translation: CATSDFQGGLHF.

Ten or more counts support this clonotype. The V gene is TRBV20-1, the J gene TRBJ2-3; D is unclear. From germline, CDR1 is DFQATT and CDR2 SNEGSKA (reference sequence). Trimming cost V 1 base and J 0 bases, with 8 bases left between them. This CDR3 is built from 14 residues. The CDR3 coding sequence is TGCAGTGCTAGAGGGCTTATTAGCACAGATACGCAGTATTTT. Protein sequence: CSARGLISTDTQYF.

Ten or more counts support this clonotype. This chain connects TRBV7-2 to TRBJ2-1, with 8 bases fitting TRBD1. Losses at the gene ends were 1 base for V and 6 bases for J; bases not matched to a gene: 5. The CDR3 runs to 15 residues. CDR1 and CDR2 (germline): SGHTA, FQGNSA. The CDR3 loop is CASSLVRGLGNEQFF. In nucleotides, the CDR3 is TGTGCCAGCAGCTTAGTCAGGGGGCTCGGCAATGAGCAGTTCTTC.

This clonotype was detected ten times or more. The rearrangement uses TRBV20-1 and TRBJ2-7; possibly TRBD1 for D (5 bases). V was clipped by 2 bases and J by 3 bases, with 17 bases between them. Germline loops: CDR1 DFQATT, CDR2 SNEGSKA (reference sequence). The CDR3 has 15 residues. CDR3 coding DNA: TGCAGTGCTAGACAAACAGATCTAGGACACTACGAGCAGTACTTC. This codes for CSARQTDLGHYEQYF.

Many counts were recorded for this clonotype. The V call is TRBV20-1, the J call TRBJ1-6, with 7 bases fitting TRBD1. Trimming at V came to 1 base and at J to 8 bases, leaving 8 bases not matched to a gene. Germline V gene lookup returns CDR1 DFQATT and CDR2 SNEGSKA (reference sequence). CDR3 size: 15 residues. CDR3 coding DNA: TGCAGTGCTAGAGTAGGGGGACAGTTTGATTCACCCCTCCACTTT. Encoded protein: CSARVGGQFDSPLHF.

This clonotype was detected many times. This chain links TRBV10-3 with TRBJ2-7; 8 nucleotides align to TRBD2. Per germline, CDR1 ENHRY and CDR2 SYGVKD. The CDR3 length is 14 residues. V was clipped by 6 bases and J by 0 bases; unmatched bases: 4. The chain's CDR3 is CAIRETSDSYEQYF. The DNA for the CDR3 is TGTGCCATCAGGGAGACTAGCGACTCCTACGAGCAGTACTTC.

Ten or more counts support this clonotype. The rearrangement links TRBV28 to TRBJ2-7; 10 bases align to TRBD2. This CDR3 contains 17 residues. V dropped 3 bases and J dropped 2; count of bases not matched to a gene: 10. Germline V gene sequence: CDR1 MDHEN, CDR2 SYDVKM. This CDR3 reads CASSFSPTSGKAYEQYF. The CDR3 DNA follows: TGTGCCAGCAGTTTTTCCCCCACTAGCGGGAAGGCCTACGAGCAGTACTTC. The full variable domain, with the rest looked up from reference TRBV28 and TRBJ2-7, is DVKVTQSSRYLVKRTGEKVFLECVQDMDHENMFWYRQDPGLGLRLIYFSYDVKMKEKGDIPEGYSVSREKKERFSLILESASTNQTSMYLCASSFSPTSGKAYEQYFGPGTRLTVT.

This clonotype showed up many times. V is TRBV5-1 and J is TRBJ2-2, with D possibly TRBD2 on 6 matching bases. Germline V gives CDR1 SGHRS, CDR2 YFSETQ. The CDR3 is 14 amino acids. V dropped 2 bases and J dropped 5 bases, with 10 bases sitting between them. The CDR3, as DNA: TGCGCCAGCAGCTTCTCTGGGGGGACCGGGGAGCTGTTTTTT. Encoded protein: CASSFSGGTGELFF.

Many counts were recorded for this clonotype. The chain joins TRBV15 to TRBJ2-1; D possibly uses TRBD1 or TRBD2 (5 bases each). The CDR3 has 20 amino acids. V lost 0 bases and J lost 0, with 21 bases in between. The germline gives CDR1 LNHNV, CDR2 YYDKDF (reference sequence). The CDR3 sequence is CATSRDREGAYVSSYNEQFF. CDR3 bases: TGTGCCACCAGCAGAGATCGGGAAGGGGCCTACGTGAGCTCCTACAATGAGCAGTTCTTC.

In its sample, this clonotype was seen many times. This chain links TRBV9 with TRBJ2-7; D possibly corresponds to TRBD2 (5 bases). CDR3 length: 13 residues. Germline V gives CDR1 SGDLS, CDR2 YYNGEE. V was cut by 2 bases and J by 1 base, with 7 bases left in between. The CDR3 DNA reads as TGTGCCAGCAGCGTGGGAGAATCCTACGAGCAGTACTTC. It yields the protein CASSVGESYEQYF.

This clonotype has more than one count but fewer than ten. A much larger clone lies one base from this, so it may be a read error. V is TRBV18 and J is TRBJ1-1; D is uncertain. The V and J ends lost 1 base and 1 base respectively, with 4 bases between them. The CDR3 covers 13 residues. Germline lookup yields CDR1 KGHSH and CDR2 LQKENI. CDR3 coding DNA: TGTGCCAGCTCACCACAGAAGAACACTGAAGCTTTCTTT. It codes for CASSPQKNTEAFF.

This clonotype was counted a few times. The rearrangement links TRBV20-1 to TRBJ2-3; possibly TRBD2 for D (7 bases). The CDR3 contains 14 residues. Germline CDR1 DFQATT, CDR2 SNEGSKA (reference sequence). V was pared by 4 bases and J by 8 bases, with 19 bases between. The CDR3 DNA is TGCAGTGCTACCTTAAGCGGGGTAGGGGGTACGCAGTATTTT. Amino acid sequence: CSATLSGVGGTQYF.

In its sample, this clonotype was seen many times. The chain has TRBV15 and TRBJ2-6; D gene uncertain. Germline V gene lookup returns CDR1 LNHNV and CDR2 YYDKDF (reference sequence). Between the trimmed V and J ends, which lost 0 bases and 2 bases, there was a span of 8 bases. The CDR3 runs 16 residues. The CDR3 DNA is TGTGCCACCAGCAGAGAACGTAGGGCTGGGGCCAACGTCCTGACTTTC. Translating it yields CATSRERRAGANVLTF.

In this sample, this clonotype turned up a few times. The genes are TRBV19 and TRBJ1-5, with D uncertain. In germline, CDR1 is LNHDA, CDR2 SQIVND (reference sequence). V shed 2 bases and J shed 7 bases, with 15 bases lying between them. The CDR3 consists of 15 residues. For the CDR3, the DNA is TGTGCCAGTAGTATAAACCTGATGGTAGGGCAGCCCCAGCATTTT. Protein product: CASSINLMVGQPQHF. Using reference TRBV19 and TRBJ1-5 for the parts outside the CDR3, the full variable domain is DGGITQSPKYLFRKEGQNVTLSCEQNLNHDAMYWYRQDPGQGLRLIYYSQIVNDFQKGDIAEGYSVSREKKESFPLTVTSAQKNPTAFYLCASSINLMVGQPQHFGDGTRLSIL.

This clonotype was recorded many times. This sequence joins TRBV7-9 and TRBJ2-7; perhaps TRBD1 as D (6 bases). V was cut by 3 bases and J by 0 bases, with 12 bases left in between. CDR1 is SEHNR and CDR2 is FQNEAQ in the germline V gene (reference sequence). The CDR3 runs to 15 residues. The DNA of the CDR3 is TGTGCCAGCAGCTTCAAAAACAGGGACTCCTACGAGCAGTACTTC. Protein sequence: CASSFKNRDSYEQYF.

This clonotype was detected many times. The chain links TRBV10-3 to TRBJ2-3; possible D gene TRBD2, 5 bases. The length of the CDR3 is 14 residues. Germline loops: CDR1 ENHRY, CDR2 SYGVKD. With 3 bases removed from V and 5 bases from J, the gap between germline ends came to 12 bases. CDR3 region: CAISDGGSGDTQYF. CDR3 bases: TGTGCCATCAGTGATGGTGGGAGTGGAGATACGCAGTATTTT.

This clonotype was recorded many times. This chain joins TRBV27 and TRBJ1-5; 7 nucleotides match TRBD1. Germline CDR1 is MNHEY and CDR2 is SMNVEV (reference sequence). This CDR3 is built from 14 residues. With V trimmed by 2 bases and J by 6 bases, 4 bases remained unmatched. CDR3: CASSLTGEGQPQHF. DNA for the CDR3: TGTGCCAGCAGTTTAACAGGGGAGGGTCAGCCCCAGCATTTT.

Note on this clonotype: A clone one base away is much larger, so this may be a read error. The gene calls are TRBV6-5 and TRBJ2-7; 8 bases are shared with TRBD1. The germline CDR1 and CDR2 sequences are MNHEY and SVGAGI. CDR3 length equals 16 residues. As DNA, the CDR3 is TGTGCCAGCAGTTACTCGAATCCGGACAGGGTCTACGACCAGTACTTC. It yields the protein CASSYSNPDRVYDQYF.

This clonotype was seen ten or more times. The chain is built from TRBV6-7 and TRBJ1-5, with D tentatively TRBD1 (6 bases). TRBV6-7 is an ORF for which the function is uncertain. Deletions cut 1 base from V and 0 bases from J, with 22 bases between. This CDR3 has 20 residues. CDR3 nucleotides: TGTGCCAGCAGTTACTTGGAGCGAACAGGGTCGGTAGATAGCAATCAGCCCCAGCATTTT. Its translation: CASSYLERTGSVDSNQPQHF.